A selection of T cell receptor beta chains follows, all from one sample in a study of shared clonotypes between healthy human individuals. Repertoires were generated with immunoSEQ multiplex PCR, while TCRdb's copy carries only in-frame clones and drops some. The table has roughly 700,000 clones, roughly 70% seen once. The sequencing input was memory CD4+ T cells sorted from blood. The receptors were gathered from a woman aged 30 to 39 in good health. Both conserved end residues are part of each CDR3. D genes are given only for firm matches. Clone size is given for some rows only: seen once, a few or many times, or a class if the clone is expanded.

d_call: TRBD2
j_call: TRBJ2-1
v_call: TRBV5-6
clone_size: .
cdr3_length: 12
cdr3_aa: CASGTRDDEQFF
cdr3_nt: TGTGCCAGCGGGACTAGGGACGATGAGCAGTTCTTC

d_call: .
j_call: TRBJ1-5
v_call: TRBV28
clone_size: .
cdr3_length: 14
cdr3_aa: CASSLPRALGPQHF
cdr3_nt: TGTGCCAGCAGTTTGCCCAGGGCGTTGGGTCCCCAGCATTTT

d_call: TRBD2
j_call: TRBJ2-2
v_call: TRBV4-2
clone_size: few
cdr3_length: 15
cdr3_aa: CASSPLAGDTGELFF
cdr3_nt: TGTGCCAGCAGCCCACTAGCGGGAGACACCGGGGAGCTGTTTTTT

d_call: .
j_call: TRBJ2-2
v_call: TRBV10-3
clone_size: many
cdr3_length: 13
cdr3_aa: CAISDPNTGELFF
cdr3_nt: TGTGCCATCAGTGACCCCAACACCGGGGAGCTGTTTTTT

d_call: .
j_call: TRBJ2-7
v_call: TRBV5-1
clone_size: .
cdr3_length: 14
cdr3_aa: CASRVELEVSEQYF
cdr3_nt: TGCGCCAGCAGGGTTGAGTTGGAGGTGAGCGAGCAGTACTTC

d_call: .
j_call: TRBJ1-2
v_call: TRBV30
clone_size: once
cdr3_length: 16
cdr3_aa: CAWSVRAGPGNYGYTF
cdr3_nt: TGTGCCTGGAGTGTACGGGCAGGCCCAGGAAACTATGGCTACACCTTC

d_call: .
j_call: TRBJ2-2
v_call: TRBV7-3
clone_size: .
cdr3_length: 15
cdr3_aa: CASSLGGSNTGELFF
cdr3_nt: TGTGCCAGCAGCTTAGGGGGTTCGAACACCGGGGAGCTGTTTTTT

d_call: TRBD1
j_call: TRBJ1-5
v_call: TRBV19
clone_size: .
cdr3_length: 14
cdr3_aa: CASSVTGKQQPQHF
cdr3_nt: TGTGCCAGTAGTGTGACAGGGAAGCAACAGCCCCAGCATTTT

d_call: TRBD1
j_call: TRBJ2-7
v_call: TRBV27
clone_size: .
cdr3_length: 18
cdr3_aa: CASSFDPPRDRRNYEQYF
cdr3_nt: TGTGCCAGCAGTTTCGATCCCCCCCGGGACAGAAGAAACTACGAGCAGTACTTC

d_call: .
j_call: TRBJ2-3
v_call: TRBV4-1
clone_size: .
cdr3_length: 17
cdr3_aa: CASSQRHRDQGTDTQYF
cdr3_nt: TGCGCCAGCAGCCAACGGCACCGGGACCAAGGCACAGATACGCAGTATTTT

d_call: .
j_call: TRBJ2-7
v_call: TRBV4-1
clone_size: .
cdr3_length: 13
cdr3_aa: CASSQDNYYEQYF
cdr3_nt: TGCGCCAGCAGCCAAGATAATTACTACGAGCAGTACTTC

d_call: TRBD2
j_call: TRBJ2-3
v_call: TRBV10-3
clone_size: once
cdr3_length: 17
cdr3_aa: CAISERPSGTSTDTQYF
cdr3_nt: TGTGCCATCAGTGAGCGTCCTAGCGGGACTAGCACAGATACGCAGTATTTT

d_call: TRBD2
j_call: TRBJ2-7
v_call: TRBV7-9
clone_size: .
cdr3_length: 17
cdr3_aa: CASSPPRGRESSYEQYF
cdr3_nt: TGTGCCAGCAGCCCGCCCCGCGGGAGGGAGAGCTCCTACGAGCAGTACTTC

d_call: TRBD1
j_call: TRBJ1-1
v_call: TRBV10-3
clone_size: .
cdr3_length: 14
cdr3_aa: CAIRSGTGDFEAFF
cdr3_nt: TGTGCCATCAGATCCGGGACAGGGGACTTTGAAGCTTTCTTT

d_call: TRBD1
j_call: TRBJ2-7
v_call: TRBV6-5
clone_size: .
cdr3_length: 14
cdr3_aa: CASSLGGQGYEQYF
cdr3_nt: TGTGCCAGCAGTTTAGGGGGACAGGGCTACGAGCAGTACTTC

d_call: TRBD1
j_call: TRBJ2-2
v_call: TRBV28
clone_size: .
cdr3_length: 16
cdr3_aa: CASSPPGQGGGGELFF
cdr3_nt: TGTGCCAGCAGCCCTCCGGGACAGGGAGGTGGCGGGGAGCTGTTTTTT

d_call: TRBD1
j_call: TRBJ1-2
v_call: TRBV5-6
clone_size: .
cdr3_length: 13
cdr3_aa: CASSRDRDLGYTF
cdr3_nt: TGTGCCAGCAGTCGGGACAGGGATCTTGGCTACACCTTC

d_call: .
j_call: TRBJ2-1
v_call: TRBV9
clone_size: .
cdr3_length: 15
cdr3_aa: CASSVGGSTYNEQFF
cdr3_nt: TGTGCCAGCAGCGTAGGGGGCTCAACCTACAATGAGCAGTTCTTC

d_call: TRBD1
j_call: TRBJ2-7
v_call: TRBV5-1
clone_size: .
cdr3_length: 16
cdr3_aa: CASSPGRQGVSHEQYF
cdr3_nt: TGCGCCAGCAGCCCCGGGAGACAGGGGGTTTCCCACGAGCAGTACTTC

d_call: .
j_call: TRBJ1-3
v_call: TRBV4-1
clone_size: many
cdr3_length: 15
cdr3_aa: CASSQPRDSRNTIYF
cdr3_nt: TGCGCCAGCAGCCAGCCCCGGGATTCAAGAAACACCATATATTTT

d_call: TRBD2
j_call: TRBJ2-5
v_call: TRBV27
clone_size: .
cdr3_length: 13
cdr3_aa: CASTTSGQETQYF
cdr3_nt: TGTGCCAGCACTACTAGCGGACAAGAGACCCAGTACTTC

d_call: TRBD2
j_call: TRBJ2-7
v_call: TRBV7-2
clone_size: .
cdr3_length: 14
cdr3_aa: CASSLISGRYEQYF
cdr3_nt: TGTGCCAGCAGCTTAATTAGCGGGAGGTACGAGCAGTACTTC

d_call: .
j_call: TRBJ2-7
v_call: TRBV7-2
clone_size: .
cdr3_length: 15
cdr3_aa: CASSLDQARTREQYF
cdr3_nt: TGTGCCAGCAGCTTAGATCAAGCCAGAACCCGCGAGCAGTACTTC

d_call: TRBD1
j_call: TRBJ2-5
v_call: TRBV2
clone_size: .
cdr3_length: 15
cdr3_aa: CASSEEGQGSETQYF
cdr3_nt: TGTGCCAGCAGTGAAGAAGGACAGGGGTCAGAGACCCAGTACTTC